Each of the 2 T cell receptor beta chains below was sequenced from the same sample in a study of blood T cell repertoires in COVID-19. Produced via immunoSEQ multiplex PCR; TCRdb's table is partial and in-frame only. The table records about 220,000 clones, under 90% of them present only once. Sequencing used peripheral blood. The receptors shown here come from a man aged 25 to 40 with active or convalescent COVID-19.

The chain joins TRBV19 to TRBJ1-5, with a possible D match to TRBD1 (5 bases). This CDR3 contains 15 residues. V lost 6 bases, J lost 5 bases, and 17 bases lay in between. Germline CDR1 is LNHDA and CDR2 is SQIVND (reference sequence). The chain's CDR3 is CASSTTGGGHQPQHF. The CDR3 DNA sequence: TGTGCCAGTAGCACTACGGGGGGGGGTCATCAGCCCCAGCATTTT.

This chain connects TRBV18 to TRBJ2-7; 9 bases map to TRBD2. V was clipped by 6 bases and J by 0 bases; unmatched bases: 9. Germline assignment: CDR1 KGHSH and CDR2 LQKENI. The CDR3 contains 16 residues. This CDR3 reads CASSNRGGRASYEQYF. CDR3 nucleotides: TGTGCCAGCTCCAATCGGGGCGGGAGGGCCTCCTACGAGCAGTACTTC.